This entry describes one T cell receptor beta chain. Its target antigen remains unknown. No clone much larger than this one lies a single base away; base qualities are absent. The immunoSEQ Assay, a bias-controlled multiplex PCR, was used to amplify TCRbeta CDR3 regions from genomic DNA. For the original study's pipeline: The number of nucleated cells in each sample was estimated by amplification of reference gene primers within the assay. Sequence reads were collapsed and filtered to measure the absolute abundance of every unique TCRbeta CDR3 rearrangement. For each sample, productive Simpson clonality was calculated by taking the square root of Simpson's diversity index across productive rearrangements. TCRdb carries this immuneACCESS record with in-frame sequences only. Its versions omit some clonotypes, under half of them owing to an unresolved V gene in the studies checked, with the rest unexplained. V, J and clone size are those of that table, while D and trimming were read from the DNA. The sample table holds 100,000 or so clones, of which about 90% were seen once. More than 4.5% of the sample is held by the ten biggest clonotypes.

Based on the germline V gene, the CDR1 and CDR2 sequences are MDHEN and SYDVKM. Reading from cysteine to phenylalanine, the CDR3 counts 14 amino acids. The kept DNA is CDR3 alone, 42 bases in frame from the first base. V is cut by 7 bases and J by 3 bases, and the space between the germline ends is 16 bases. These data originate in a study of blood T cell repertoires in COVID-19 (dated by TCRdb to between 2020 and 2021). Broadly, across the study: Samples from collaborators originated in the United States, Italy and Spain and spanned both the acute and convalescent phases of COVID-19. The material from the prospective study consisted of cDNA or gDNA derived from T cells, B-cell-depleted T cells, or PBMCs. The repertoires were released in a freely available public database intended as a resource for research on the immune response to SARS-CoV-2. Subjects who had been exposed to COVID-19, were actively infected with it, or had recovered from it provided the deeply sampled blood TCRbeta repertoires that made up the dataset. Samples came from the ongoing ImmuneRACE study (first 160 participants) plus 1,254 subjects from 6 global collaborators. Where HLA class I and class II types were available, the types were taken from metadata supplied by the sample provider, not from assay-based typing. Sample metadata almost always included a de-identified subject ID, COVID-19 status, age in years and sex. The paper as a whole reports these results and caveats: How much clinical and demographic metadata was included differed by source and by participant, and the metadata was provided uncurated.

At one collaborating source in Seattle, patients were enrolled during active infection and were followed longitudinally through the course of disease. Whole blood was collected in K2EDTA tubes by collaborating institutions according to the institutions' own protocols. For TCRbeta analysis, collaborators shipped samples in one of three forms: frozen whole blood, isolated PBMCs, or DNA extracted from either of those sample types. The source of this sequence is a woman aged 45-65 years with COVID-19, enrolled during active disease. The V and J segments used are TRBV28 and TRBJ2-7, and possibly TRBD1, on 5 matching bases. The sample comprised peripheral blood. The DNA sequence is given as TGTGCCAGCATCAGGGCAGAAGGAAGCTACGAGCAGTACTTC. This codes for CASIRAEGSYEQYF. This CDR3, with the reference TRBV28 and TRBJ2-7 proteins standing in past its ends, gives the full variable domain DVKVTQSSRYLVKRTGEKVFLECVQDMDHENMFWYRQDPGLGLRLIYFSYDVKMKEKGDIPEGYSVSREKKERFSLILESASTNQTSMYLCASIRAEGSYEQYFGPGTRLTVT.